This T cell receptor (beta chain) was observed in a study of cytomegalovirus exposure and HLA in healthy donors. A word on this clone: Its antigen is unknown.

The PCR contained 60 Vbeta and 13 Jbeta primers. Assay used: immunoSEQ multiplex PCR; TCRdb lists only in-frame clones, some missing. The sample lists about 160,000 clones, 80% occurring once. Overall study findings and caveats: Immune exposure information available was restricted to CMV serostatus. A later analysis reportedly found that, within productive TCRs, an Asian-associated ancestry cluster had fewer N-insertions than the mean observed across the approximately 660 donors. A later analysis linked a missense variant in DCLRE1C to the trimming of TCR beta V and J genes.

The sequence came from a man between 18 and 29 years old in good health and CMV-seropositive. Specimen: PBMCs.

The CDR3 protein is CAWDLPTGFPEAFF. CDR3 nucleotides: TGTGCCTGGGACCTTCCGACAGGGTTCCCTGAAGCTTTCTTT. J is TRBJ1-1 and V is TRBV30; 7 nucleotides line up with TRBD1. CDR3 length: 14 residues. V was clipped by 5 bases and J by 6 bases; unmatched bases: 12. In germline, CDR1 is GTSNPN, CDR2 SVGIG (reference sequence).